Listed here are 14 T cell receptor beta chains from one sample, sequenced in a study of human T cells and chemical hapten exposure. TCRdb itself ran the RACE reads through MiXCR, one entry per CDR3 protein. Of about 120,000 distinct CDR3 sequences in the sample, roughly 13% were seen once. Time point of the sample: patch test 1, 2 weeks after DPC sensitization. Treatment indicated: therapeutic diphenylcyclopropenone sensitization with weekly scalp DPC. The material sequenced was whole blood, taken in connection with sensitization to the hapten diphenylcyclopropenone (DPC). Receptors were obtained from a man between 18 and 35 years old with alopecia areata. Some clones in this sample may be carry-over from other donors' samples.

This clonotype was seen a handful of times. The J gene is TRBJ1-3, the V gene TRBV5-5; D is perhaps TRBD1 (5 bases). Trimming removed 2 bases at V and 6 bases at J, with 6 bases between. The CDR3 loop spans 12 amino acids. Germline V CDR1 and CDR2: SGHKS, YYEKEE (reference sequence). CDR3 sequence (DNA): TGTGCCAGCAGCTTACAGGAAAACACCATATATTTT. This gives the protein CASSLQENTIYF.

This clonotype was seen a handful of times. This chain uses TRBV11-2 with TRBJ1-4, with D possibly matching TRBD1 (5 bases). This CDR3 has 16 residues. From germline, CDR1 is SGHAT and CDR2 FQNNGV. The ends were cut back, 8 bases at V and 0 bases at J, with 16 bases in the middle. In DNA form, the CDR3 reads TGTGCCAGCGGGATCGGACATCTTACAACTAATGAAAAACTGTTTTTT. This gives the protein CASGIGHLTTNEKLFF.

V usage is TRBV7-9 and J usage is TRBJ2-1; D possibly uses TRBD1 or TRBD2 (5 bases each). V was trimmed by 1 base and J by 7 bases, leaving 14 bases between them. The CDR3 spans 15 residues. CDR1 and CDR2 from the germline V gene are SEHNR and FQNEAQ (reference sequence). In nucleotides, the CDR3 is TGTGCCAGCAGCTTAGGTGGTGGGGGACGGAATGAGCAGTTCTTC. Encoded protein: CASSLGGGGRNEQFF.

This clonotype was observed a handful of times. The chain uses TRBV18 and TRBJ2-5, with no clear D. The CDR3 runs 14 residues. The V end lost 3 bases, the J end lost 5 bases, and 13 bases lay between the germline ends. Germline V gene data show CDR1 as KGHSH and CDR2 as LQKENI. The CDR3 region has the DNA TGTGCCAGCTCACCCTCGGGCCATCGGGAGACCCAGTACTTC. Translation gives CASSPSGHRETQYF.

The V call is TRBV20-1, the J call TRBJ1-1; maybe TRBD1 (5 bases). The CDR3 is 15 residues long. Germline V gene data show CDR1 as DFQATT and CDR2 as SNEGSKA (reference sequence). The V end was cut by 1 base, the J end by 5 bases, with 17 bases between. The CDR3 coding sequence is TGCAGTGCTAGAGGACGAAGGGGCGCGGAGACTGAAGCTTTCTTT. This codes for CSARGRRGAETEAFF.

The chain uses TRBV7-6 and TRBJ2-3; no clear D gene. The CDR3 sequence is 14 residues long. Germline V gene sequence: CDR1 SGHVS, CDR2 FNYEAQ. V was trimmed by 6 bases and J by 2 bases, leaving 12 bases between them. CDR3 loop: CASSSQPSTDTQYF. The CDR3 DNA follows: TGTGCCAGCAGTTCGCAGCCCTCCACAGATACGCAGTATTTT.

The rearrangement joins TRBV3-1 to TRBJ2-1; the match to TRBD2 covers 10 bases. Germline assignment: CDR1 LGHDT and CDR2 YNNKEL (reference sequence). The CDR3 sequence is 17 residues long. J was trimmed by 4 bases and V by 3 bases; bases with no gene match: 9. The CDR3 DNA reads as TGTGCCAGCAGCCAGAGCCCCGGGACTAGCGTATACAATGAGCAGTTCTTC. Amino acids: CASSQSPGTSVYNEQFF.

This chain connects TRBV4-3 to TRBJ1-4, with D hard to call. The CDR3 runs 15 residues. The V end was cut by 0 bases, the J end by 1 base, with 6 bases between. Germline V gives CDR1 LGHNA, CDR2 YSLEER. CDR3 residues: CASSQEYGTNEKLFF. DNA for the CDR3: TGCGCCAGCAGCCAAGAATATGGAACTAATGAAAAACTGTTTTTT.

The chain links TRBV29-1 to TRBJ1-5; no reliable D call. CDR1 and CDR2 from the germline V gene are SQVTM and ANQGSEA. This CDR3 is built from 13 residues. V lost 4 bases, J lost 6 bases, and 13 bases lay in between. CDR3 protein: CSVVGGIGQPQHF. The CDR3 DNA reads TGCAGCGTTGTAGGAGGTATTGGTCAGCCCCAGCATTTT.

The V call is TRBV20-1, the J call TRBJ1-1; D ambiguous. Per the germline V gene, CDR1 is DFQATT and CDR2 is SNEGSKA (reference sequence). Trimming cost V 3 bases and J 9 bases, with 17 bases left between them. This CDR3 comprises 13 residues. The CDR3 DNA follows: TGCAGTGCTAGGGCTCGGTTCGGCGGGAAAGCTTTCTTT. Translation gives CSARARFGGKAFF.

The chain couples TRBV19 to TRBJ2-6, with a possible D match to TRBD1 (6 bases). V was clipped by 6 bases and J by 0 bases, with 15 bases between them. Germline V CDR1 and CDR2: LNHDA, SQIVND (reference sequence). The CDR3 has 17 residues. CDR3 protein: CASRNRALTSGANVLTF. The CDR3 nucleotides are TGTGCCAGTAGGAACAGGGCCCTAACCTCTGGGGCCAACGTCCTGACTTTC.

This clonotype was detected only a few times. The gene calls are TRBV7-9 and TRBJ1-1; D is perhaps TRBD1 (5 bases). Germline CDR1 is SEHNR and CDR2 is FQNEAQ (reference sequence). V was trimmed by 1 base and J by 1 base, leaving 10 bases between them. This CDR3 has 15 amino acids. CDR3 loop: CASSLVGTANTEAFF. The CDR3 DNA sequence: TGTGCCAGCAGCTTAGTGGGGACGGCGAACACTGAAGCTTTCTTT.

J is TRBJ2-5 and V is TRBV18; perhaps TRBD2 as D (5 bases). Germline V gene lookup returns CDR1 KGHSH and CDR2 LQKENI. Trimming pared 3 bases from V and 6 bases from J, leaving 14 bases between. The CDR3 spans 14 residues. This CDR3 reads CASSPPGTEKTQYF. The CDR3 nucleotides are TGTGCCAGCTCACCGCCGGGAACCGAGAAGACCCAGTACTTC. The whole variable domain, remainder taken from reference TRBV18 and TRBJ2-5, is NAGVMQNPRHLVRRRGQEARLRCSPMKGHSHVYWYRQLPEEGLKFMVYLQKENIIDESGMPKERFSAEFPKEGPSILRIQQVVRGDSAAYFCASSPPGTEKTQYFGPGTRLLVL.

The genes are TRBV7-8 and TRBJ1-6, with TRBD1 matching over 7 bases. Unmatched junction bases numbered 8, after V lost 5 bases and J lost 4 bases. The CDR3 totals 16 residues. The germline V gene has CDR1 SGHVS and CDR2 FQNEAQ. Here the CDR3 reads CASSIMPGQYNSPLHF. CDR3 nucleotide sequence: TGTGCCAGCAGCATTATGCCGGGACAGTATAATTCACCCCTCCACTTT.